These T cell receptor beta chains were read from a single sample in a study of memory CD4+ T cells and cytomegalovirus serostatus. Measured with immunoSEQ multiplex PCR; TCRdb has only the in-frame clones, and not every one. The sample yields around 45,000 clones, about 74% seen once. Material for sequencing was memory CD4+ T cells from blood. The receptor set was obtained from an adult in good health and CMV-seropositive. Each CDR3 is given with its conserved first and last residue. D genes are given only for firm matches. Rows give clone size only sometimes, using once, few, many, or a class for an expanded clone.

clone size,V gene,J gene,D gene,CDR3 DNA,CDR3 protein
NA,TRBV15,TRBJ2-7,NA,TGTGCCACCAGCAGAGAAGACAGATTAAGCTCCTACGAGCAGTACTTC,CATSREDRLSSYEQYF
once,TRBV18,TRBJ2-7,NA,TGTGCCAGCTCACCCCGGTCCGTTTACGAGCAGTACTTC,CASSPRSVYEQYF
NA,TRBV5-6,TRBJ1-2,TRBD1,TGTGCCAGCGGGTTGACAGGGGAGGGTTTCTATGGCTACACCTTC,CASGLTGEGFYGYTF
NA,TRBV9,TRBJ2-3,NA,TGTGCCAGCAGCGTAGTCGGCAGGGTAACAGATACGCAGTATTTT,CASSVVGRVTDTQYF
NA,TRBV7-2,TRBJ2-7,TRBD1,TGTGCCAGCAGCTTAGGGTTCAGGACAGGGCTGTCCGGCGAGCAGTACTTC,CASSLGFRTGLSGEQYF
NA,TRBV25-1,TRBJ1-2,TRBD1,TGTGCCAGCAGTGAGTCGCGGGACAGCCAAACCGCTATATATGGCTACACCTTC,CASSESRDSQTAIYGYTF
once,TRBV7-2,TRBJ1-4,TRBD1,TGTGCCAGCAGCTTGGGGACAGGGGACGGCGAAAAACTGTTTTTT,CASSLGTGDGEKLFF
NA,TRBV7-2,TRBJ1-3,NA,TGTGCCAGCAGCTTAGGCCCTCTCCAGGGATCTGGAAACACCATATATTTT,CASSLGPLQGSGNTIYF
NA,TRBV20-1,TRBJ2-3,NA,TGCAGTGCTTCCAACACAGATACGCAGTATTTT,CSASNTDTQYF
NA,TRBV18,TRBJ1-6,NA,TGTGCCAGCTCAGACGGCCCCGGGGGTTCACCCCTCCACTTT,CASSDGPGGSPLHF
NA,TRBV9,TRBJ2-2,TRBD1,TGTGCCAGCACCTTCGAGACAGGGGGCTACTCGAACACCGGGGAGCTGTTTTTT,CASTFETGGYSNTGELFF
NA,TRBV29-1,TRBJ1-2,NA,TGCAGCGTTAGAGGGCGGGGAGGCTATGGCTACACCTTC,CSVRGRGGYGYTF
NA,TRBV19,TRBJ1-5,TRBD1,TGTGCCAGTAGTATAGGGGACAGGGAGTATAGCAATCAGCCCCAGCATTTT,CASSIGDREYSNQPQHF
NA,TRBV5-6,TRBJ2-5,NA,TGTGCCAGCAGCTTTTTAAGGGAGACCCAGTACTTC,CASSFLRETQYF
NA,TRBV19,TRBJ1-4,NA,TGTGCCAGTACCCCGTTCAGGACTGCGCGGGAAAAACTGTTTTTT,CASTPFRTAREKLFF
NA,TRBV2,TRBJ2-3,TRBD1,TGTGCCAGCATTCGAACAGGGGTAACAGATACGCAGTATTTT,CASIRTGVTDTQYF
few,TRBV5-1,TRBJ2-1,TRBD2,TGCGCCAGCAGCTTACGGGGGGACTACAATGAGCAGTTCTTC,CASSLRGDYNEQFF
NA,TRBV5-1,TRBJ1-2,NA,TGCGCCAGCAGCTTGGTTTCAGGGCCCTATGGCTACACCTTC,CASSLVSGPYGYTF
NA,TRBV6-5,TRBJ2-7,NA,TGTGCCAGCAGTCAAGACAGCACCGCCTACGAGCAGTACTTC,CASSQDSTAYEQYF
NA,TRBV5-1,TRBJ2-1,TRBD1,TGCGCCAGCAGCTGGGGTCCCCCACAGGGGGCGATGTACAATGAGCAGTTCTTC,CASSWGPPQGAMYNEQFF
NA,TRBV7-2,TRBJ2-1,TRBD1,TGTGCCGCGTCGGACAGGGGCGAGATGAGTGAGCAGTTCTTC,CAASDRGEMSEQFF